This is a list of T cell receptor beta chains from one sample in a study of cytomegalovirus exposure and HLA in healthy donors. Sequencing used immunoSEQ multiplex PCR; TCRdb keeps in-frame clones, though not all of them. Here the sample spans over 80,000 clones, approximately 75% being singletons. Sequencing was done on a sample of PBMCs. These receptors were collected from a female donor in good health and CMV-seropositive. CDR3s include the opening cysteine and the closing phenylalanine or tryptophan. The D gene is left open where the match is weak. Clone size appears in some rows only: once, few, many, or a class for an expanded clone.

j_call v_call d_call clone_size cdr3_aa cdr3_nt
TRBJ2-7 TRBV9 NA once CASSVGWQDSSYEQYF TGTGCCAGCAGCGTAGGGTGGCAGGATAGCTCCTACGAGCAGTACTTC
TRBJ2-7 TRBV23-1 TRBD1 NA CASSQLDRGAYEQYF TGCGCCAGCAGTCAATTGGACAGGGGGGCCTACGAGCAGTACTTC
TRBJ1-5 TRBV2 NA once CASSERQNSNQPQHF TGTGCCAGCAGTGAAAGACAGAATAGCAATCAGCCCCAGCATTTT
TRBJ2-7 TRBV9 NA few CASSPRGGEQYF TGTGCCAGCAGCCCTAGGGGTGGGGAGCAGTACTTC
TRBJ2-1 TRBV7-7 TRBD2 few CASSPERGPGNEQFF TGTGCTAGCAGCCCAGAGCGGGGCCCCGGGAATGAGCAGTTCTTC
TRBJ2-7 TRBV7-2 NA NA CASTPAGITYEQYF TGTGCCAGCACCCCGGCGGGAATCACCTACGAGCAGTACTTC
TRBJ1-5 TRBV11-2 NA NA CASSLSGGSNQPQHF TGTGCCAGCAGCTTGAGTGGGGGGAGCAATCAGCCCCAGCATTTT
TRBJ2-7 TRBV4-2 NA NA CASSQARQPSYEQYF TGTGCCAGCAGCCAAGCCAGGCAGCCCTCCTACGAGCAGTACTTC
TRBJ1-2 TRBV9 NA once CASSVGGFNYGYTF TGTGCCAGCAGCGTAGGTGGCTTTAACTATGGCTACACCTTC
TRBJ2-3 TRBV30 NA once CAWSWKLGPDTQYF TGTGCCTGGAGTTGGAAACTAGGGCCTGATACGCAGTATTTT
TRBJ2-2 TRBV4-1 TRBD1 NA CASSQVATGGAWELFF TGCGCCAGCAGCCAAGTCGCTACAGGGGGCGCGTGGGAGCTGTTTTTT
TRBJ2-5 TRBV10-3 TRBD1 NA CAIRVTGGEETQYF TGTGCCATCAGGGTTACAGGGGGCGAAGAGACCCAGTACTTC
TRBJ2-1 TRBV9 TRBD2 once CASSVGTSTRNEQFF TGTGCCAGCAGCGTGGGGACTAGTACCCGCAATGAGCAGTTCTTC
TRBJ2-1 TRBV11-1 NA NA CASSRDLAVNEQFF TGTGCCAGCAGCCGGGACTTAGCGGTAAATGAGCAGTTCTTC
TRBJ2-7 TRBV7-2 TRBD2 NA CASSLGLAGGSEQYF TGTGCCAGCAGCTTGGGGCTAGCGGGAGGTTCCGAGCAGTACTTC
TRBJ2-7 TRBV27 TRBD1 NA CASSLGSGTAYEQYF TGTGCCAGCAGTTTAGGGTCCGGGACAGCCTACGAGCAGTACTTC
TRBJ1-1 TRBV7-2 TRBD1 few CASSLERQGGTEAFF TGTGCCAGCAGCTTAGAAAGACAGGGTGGCACTGAAGCTTTCTTT
TRBJ2-7 TRBV25-1 NA NA CASSAWGQGQIEQYF TGTGCCAGCAGTGCCTGGGGGCAGGGTCAGATCGAGCAGTACTTC
TRBJ2-7 TRBV7-2 NA NA CASSFRGAQEQYF TGTGCCAGCAGCTTCCGGGGGGCTCAAGAGCAGTACTTC
TRBJ1-1 TRBV7-2 NA few CASSPGSYTEAFF TGTGCCAGCAGCCCCGGGAGTTACACTGAAGCTTTCTTT
TRBJ2-1 TRBV18 NA few CASSPGGNEQFF TGTGCCAGCTCACCCGGGGGTAATGAGCAGTTCTTC
TRBJ1-1 TRBV7-3 NA NA CASSLTQGTEAFF TGTGCCAGCAGCTTAACCCAGGGGACTGAAGCTTTCTTT
TRBJ1-1 TRBV6-5 NA few CASSYYGEDAEAFF TGTGCCAGCAGTTACTACGGGGAAGACGCTGAAGCTTTCTTT
TRBJ1-1 TRBV7-2 NA few CASSLHSLNTEAFF TGTGCCAGCAGCTTACACAGCCTGAACACTGAAGCTTTCTTT
TRBJ2-1 TRBV9 NA NA CASSVQGSDYNEQFF TGTGCCAGCAGCGTCCAGGGTTCTGATTACAATGAGCAGTTCTTC
TRBJ2-7 TRBV13 NA NA CASSWARSVGRGREQYF TGTGCCAGCAGCTGGGCCCGCTCGGTCGGGAGAGGAAGGGAGCAGTACTTC
TRBJ2-1 TRBV28 NA medium-sized CASSSRTRIAYNEQFF TGTGCCAGCAGTTCCCGGACACGAATCGCCTACAATGAGCAGTTCTTC
TRBJ2-1 TRBV4-3 TRBD2 NA CASSATSGRGGEQFF TGCGCCAGCAGCGCTACTAGCGGGAGGGGAGGTGAGCAGTTCTTC
TRBJ2-2 TRBV10-3 NA NA CAISGGSDTGELFF TGTGCCATCAGTGGAGGGAGCGACACCGGGGAGCTGTTTTTT
TRBJ1-2 TRBV15 NA NA CATSRQGRDYGYTF TGTGCCACCAGCAGACAAGGGAGGGACTATGGCTACACCTTC
TRBJ2-7 TRBV29-1 TRBD1 NA CSVAGTGVSEQYF TGCAGCGTTGCCGGGACAGGGGTGTCCGAGCAGTACTTC
TRBJ1-1 TRBV30 TRBD1 NA CAWSLSSGGTEAFF TGTGCCTGGAGTCTATCCTCAGGGGGCACTGAAGCTTTCTTT